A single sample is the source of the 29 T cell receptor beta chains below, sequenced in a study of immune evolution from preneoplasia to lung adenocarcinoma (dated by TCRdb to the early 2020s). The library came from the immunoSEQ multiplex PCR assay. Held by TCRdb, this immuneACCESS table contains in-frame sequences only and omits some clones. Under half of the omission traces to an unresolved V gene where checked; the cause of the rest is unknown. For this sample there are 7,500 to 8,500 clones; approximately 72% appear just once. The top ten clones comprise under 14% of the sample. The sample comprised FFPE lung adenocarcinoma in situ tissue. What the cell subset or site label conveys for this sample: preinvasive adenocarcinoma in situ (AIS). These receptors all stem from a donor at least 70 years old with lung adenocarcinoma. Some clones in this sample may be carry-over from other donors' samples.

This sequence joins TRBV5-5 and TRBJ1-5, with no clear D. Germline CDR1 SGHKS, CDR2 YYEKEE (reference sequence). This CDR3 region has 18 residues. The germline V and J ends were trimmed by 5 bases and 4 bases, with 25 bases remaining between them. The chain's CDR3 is CASRPSEVPPLGNQPQHF. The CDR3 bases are TGTGCCAGCAGACCTTCCGAGGTGCCCCCTCTTGGGAATCAGCCCCAGCATTTT.

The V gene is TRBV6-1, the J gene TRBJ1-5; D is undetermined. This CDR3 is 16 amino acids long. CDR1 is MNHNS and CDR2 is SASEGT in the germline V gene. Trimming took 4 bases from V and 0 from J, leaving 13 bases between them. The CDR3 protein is CASSALGPLSNQPQHF. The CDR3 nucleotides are TGTGCCAGCAGTGCCCTGGGCCCCCTTAGCAATCAGCCCCAGCATTTT.

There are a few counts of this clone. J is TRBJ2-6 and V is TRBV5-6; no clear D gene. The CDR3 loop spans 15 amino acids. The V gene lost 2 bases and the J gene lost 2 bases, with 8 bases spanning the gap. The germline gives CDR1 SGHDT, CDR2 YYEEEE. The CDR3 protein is CASSFREAGANVLTF. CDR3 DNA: TGTGCCAGCAGCTTTCGAGAGGCTGGGGCCAACGTCCTGACTTTC.

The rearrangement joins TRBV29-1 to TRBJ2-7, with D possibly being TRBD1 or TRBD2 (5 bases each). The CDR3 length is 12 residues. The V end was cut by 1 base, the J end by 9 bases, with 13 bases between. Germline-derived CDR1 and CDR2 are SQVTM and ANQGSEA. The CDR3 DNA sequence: TGCAGCGTTGAAGGTAGGGGAGAAAGGCAGTACTTC. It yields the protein CSVEGRGERQYF.

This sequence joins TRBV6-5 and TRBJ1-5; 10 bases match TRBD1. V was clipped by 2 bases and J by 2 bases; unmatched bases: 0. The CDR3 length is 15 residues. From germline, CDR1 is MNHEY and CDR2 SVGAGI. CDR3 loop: CASSYGTGGNQPQHF. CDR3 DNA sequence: TGTGCCAGCAGTTACGGGACAGGGGGCAATCAGCCCCAGCATTTT.

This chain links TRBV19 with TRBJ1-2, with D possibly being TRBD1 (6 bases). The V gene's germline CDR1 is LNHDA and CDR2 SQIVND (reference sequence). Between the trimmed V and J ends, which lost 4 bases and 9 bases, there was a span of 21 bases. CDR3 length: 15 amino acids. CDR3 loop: CASSTPGRTEWSYTF. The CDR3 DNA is TGTGCCAGTAGTACCCCGGGCAGGACAGAGTGGAGCTACACCTTC.

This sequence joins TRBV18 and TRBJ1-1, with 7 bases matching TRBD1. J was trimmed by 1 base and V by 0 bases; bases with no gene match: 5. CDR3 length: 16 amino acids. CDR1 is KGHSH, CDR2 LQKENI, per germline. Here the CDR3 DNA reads TGTGCCAGCTCACCACCGTCGACAGGGTCGAACACTGAAGCTTTCTTT. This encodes CASSPPSTGSNTEAFF.

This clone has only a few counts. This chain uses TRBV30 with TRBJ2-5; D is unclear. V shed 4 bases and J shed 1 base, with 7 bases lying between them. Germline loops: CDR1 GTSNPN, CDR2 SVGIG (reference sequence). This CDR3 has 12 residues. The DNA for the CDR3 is TGTGCCTGGAATCGTGCCCAAGAGACCCAGTACTTC. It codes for CAWNRAQETQYF.

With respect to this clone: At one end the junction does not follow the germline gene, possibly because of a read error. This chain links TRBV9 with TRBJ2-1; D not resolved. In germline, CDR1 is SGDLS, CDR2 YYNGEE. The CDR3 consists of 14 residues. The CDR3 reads CAGSVEVMHNEQFF. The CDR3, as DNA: TGTGCCGGCAGCGTAGAGGTAATGCACAATGAGCAGTTCTTC.

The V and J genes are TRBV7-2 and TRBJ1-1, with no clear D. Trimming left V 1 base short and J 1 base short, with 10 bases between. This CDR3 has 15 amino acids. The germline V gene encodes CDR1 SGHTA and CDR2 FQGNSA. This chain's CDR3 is CASSLGGRQNTEAFF. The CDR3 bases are TGTGCCAGCAGCTTAGGGGGTCGCCAGAACACTGAAGCTTTCTTT.

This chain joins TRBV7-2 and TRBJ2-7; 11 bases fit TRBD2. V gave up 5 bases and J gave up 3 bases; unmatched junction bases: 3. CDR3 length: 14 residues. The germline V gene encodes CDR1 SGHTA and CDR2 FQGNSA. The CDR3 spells CASSPGTSGYEQYF. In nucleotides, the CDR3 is TGTGCCAGCAGCCCAGGGACTAGCGGCTACGAGCAGTACTTC.

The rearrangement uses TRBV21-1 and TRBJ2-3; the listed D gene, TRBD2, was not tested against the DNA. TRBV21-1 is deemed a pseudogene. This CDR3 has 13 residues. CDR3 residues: CARRKRWDLTQYF. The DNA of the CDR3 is TGTGCCAGGAGGAAAAGGTGGGACTTAACGCAGTATTTT.

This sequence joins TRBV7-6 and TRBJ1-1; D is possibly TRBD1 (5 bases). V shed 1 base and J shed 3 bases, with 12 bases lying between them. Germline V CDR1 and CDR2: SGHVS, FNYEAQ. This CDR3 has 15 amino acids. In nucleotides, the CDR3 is TGTGCCAGCAGCTTAGATCCTGGAGGGGACACTGAAGCTTTCTTT. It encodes CASSLDPGGDTEAFF.

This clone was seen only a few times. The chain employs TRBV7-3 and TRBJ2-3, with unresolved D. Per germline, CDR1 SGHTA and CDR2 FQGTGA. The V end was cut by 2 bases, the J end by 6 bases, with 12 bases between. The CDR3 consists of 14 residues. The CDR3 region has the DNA TGTGCCAGCAGCTTATTAGGGTCTACGGATACGCAGTATTTT. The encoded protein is CASSLLGSTDTQYF. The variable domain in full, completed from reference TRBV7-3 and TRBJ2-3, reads GAGVSQTPSNKVTEKGKYVELRCDPISGHTALYWYRQSLGQGPEFLIYFQGTGAADDSGLPNDRFFAVRPEGSVSTLKIQRTERGDSAVYLCASSLLGSTDTQYFGPGTRLTVL.

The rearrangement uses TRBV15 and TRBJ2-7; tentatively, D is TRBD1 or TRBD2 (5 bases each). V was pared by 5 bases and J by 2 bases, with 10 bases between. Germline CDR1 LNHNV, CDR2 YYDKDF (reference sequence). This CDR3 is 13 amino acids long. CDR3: CATSRGRTYEQYF. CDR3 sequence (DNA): TGTGCCACCAGCCGGGGACGGACCTACGAGCAGTACTTC.

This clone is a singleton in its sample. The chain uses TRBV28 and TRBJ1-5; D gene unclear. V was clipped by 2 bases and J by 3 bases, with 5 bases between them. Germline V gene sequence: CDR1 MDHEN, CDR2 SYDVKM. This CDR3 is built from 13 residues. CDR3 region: CASSLVDNQPQHF. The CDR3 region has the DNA TGTGCCAGCAGTTTAGTGGACAATCAGCCCCAGCATTTT.

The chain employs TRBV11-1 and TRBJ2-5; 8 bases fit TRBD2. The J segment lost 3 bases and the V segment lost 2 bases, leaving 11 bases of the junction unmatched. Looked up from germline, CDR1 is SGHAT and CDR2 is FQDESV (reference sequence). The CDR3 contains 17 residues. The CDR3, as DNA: TGTGCCAGCAGCTTATTTAACGGGGGGGCCTCAGAAGAGACCCAGTACTTC. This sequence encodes CASSLFNGGASEETQYF.

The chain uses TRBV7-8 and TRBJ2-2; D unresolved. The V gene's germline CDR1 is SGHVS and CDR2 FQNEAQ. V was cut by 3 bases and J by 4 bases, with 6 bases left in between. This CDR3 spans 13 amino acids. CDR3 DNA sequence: TGTGCCAGCAGCTTTGGGGTCACCGGGGAGCTGTTTTTT. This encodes CASSFGVTGELFF.

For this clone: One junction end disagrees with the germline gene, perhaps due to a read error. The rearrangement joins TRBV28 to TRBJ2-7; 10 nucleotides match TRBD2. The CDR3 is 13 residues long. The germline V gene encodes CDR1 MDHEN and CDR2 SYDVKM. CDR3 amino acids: CASSFPGTSAPGF. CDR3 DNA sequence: TGTGCCAGCAGTTTCCCCGGGACTAGCGCCCCAGGCTTC.

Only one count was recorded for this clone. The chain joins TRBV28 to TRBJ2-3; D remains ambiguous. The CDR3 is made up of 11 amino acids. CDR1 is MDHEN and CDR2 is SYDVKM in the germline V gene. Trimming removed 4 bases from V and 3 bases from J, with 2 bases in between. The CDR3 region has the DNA TGTGCCAGCAGTTATACAGATACGCAGTATTTT. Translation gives CASSYTDTQYF. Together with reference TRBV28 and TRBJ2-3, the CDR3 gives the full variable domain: DVKVTQSSRYLVKRTGEKVFLECVQDMDHENMFWYRQDPGLGLRLIYFSYDVKMKEKGDIPEGYSVSREKKERFSLILESASTNQTSMYLCASSYTDTQYFGPGTRLTVL.

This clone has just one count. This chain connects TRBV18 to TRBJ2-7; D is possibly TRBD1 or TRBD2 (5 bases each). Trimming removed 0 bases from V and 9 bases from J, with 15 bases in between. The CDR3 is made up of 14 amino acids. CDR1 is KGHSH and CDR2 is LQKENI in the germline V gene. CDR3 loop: CASSPPPAGSRQYF. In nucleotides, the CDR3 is TGTGCCAGCTCACCACCCCCGGCAGGGAGTAGGCAGTACTTC.

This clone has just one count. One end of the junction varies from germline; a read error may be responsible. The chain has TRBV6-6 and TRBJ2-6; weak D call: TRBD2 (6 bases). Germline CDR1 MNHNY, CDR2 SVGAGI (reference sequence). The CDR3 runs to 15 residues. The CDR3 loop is CASSYGTSGVNVLTF. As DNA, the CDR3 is TGTGCCAGCAGCTACGGGACTTCTGGGGTCAACGTCCTGACTTTC.

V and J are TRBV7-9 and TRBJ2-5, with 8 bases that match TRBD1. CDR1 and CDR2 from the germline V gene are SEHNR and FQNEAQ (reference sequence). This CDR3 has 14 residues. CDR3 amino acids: CAIGTGPEGETQYF. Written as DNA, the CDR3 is TGTGCGATTGGGACAGGTCCGGAGGGAGAGACCCAGTACTTC.

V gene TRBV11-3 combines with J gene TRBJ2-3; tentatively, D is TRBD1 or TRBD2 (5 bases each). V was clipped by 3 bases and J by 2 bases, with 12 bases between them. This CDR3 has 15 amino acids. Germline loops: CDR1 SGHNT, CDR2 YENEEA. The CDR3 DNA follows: TGTGCCAGCAGCTTGGGACGGAGACCCACAGATACGCAGTATTTT. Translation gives CASSLGRRPTDTQYF.

CDR3 sequence reads: CASSVANTGELFF. As DNA, the CDR3 is TGTGCCAGCAGTGTAGCGAACACCGGGGAGCTGTTTTTT. V and J are TRBV6-1 and TRBJ2-2; D remains unclear. Germline V CDR1 and CDR2: MNHNS, SASEGT. CDR3 size: 13 residues. The V gene lost 4 bases and the J gene lost 0 bases, with 3 bases spanning the gap.

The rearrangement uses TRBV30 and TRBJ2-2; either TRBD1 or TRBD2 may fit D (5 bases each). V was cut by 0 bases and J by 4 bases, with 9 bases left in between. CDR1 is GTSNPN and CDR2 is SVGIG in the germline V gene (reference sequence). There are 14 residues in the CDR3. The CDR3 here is CAWSVKGPTGELFF. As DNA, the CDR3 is TGTGCCTGGAGTGTAAAGGGACCCACCGGGGAGCTGTTTTTT. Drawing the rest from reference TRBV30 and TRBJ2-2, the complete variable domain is SQTIHQWPATLVQPVGSPLSLECTVEGTSNPNLYWYRQAAGRGLQLLFYSVGIGQISSEVPQNLSASRPQDRQFILSSKKLLLSDSGFYLCAWSVKGPTGELFFGEGSRLTVL.

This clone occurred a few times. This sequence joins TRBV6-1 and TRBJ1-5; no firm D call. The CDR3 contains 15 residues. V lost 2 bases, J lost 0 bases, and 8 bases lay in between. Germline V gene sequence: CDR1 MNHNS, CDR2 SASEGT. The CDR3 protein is CASSEMPYSNQPQHF. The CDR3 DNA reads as TGTGCCAGCAGTGAAATGCCCTATAGCAATCAGCCCCAGCATTTT.

In DNA form, the CDR3 reads TGTGCCAGCAGCTTAGATGATGAGCAGTTCTTC. Amino acid sequence: CASSLDDEQFF. The rearrangement links TRBV11-3 to TRBJ2-1; D is undetermined. V lost 0 bases and J lost 8, with 2 bases in between. CDR3 length equals 11 residues. Germline loops: CDR1 SGHNT, CDR2 YENEEA.

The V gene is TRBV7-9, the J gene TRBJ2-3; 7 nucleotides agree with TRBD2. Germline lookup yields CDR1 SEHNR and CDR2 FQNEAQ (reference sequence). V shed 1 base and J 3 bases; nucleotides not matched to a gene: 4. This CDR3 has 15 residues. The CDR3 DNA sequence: TGTGCCAGCAGCTTAGGATCTAGCGGAACAGATACGCAGTATTTT. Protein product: CASSLGSSGTDTQYF.